The rows below give T cell receptor beta chains drawn from one sample of a study of T cells in Graves' hyperthyroidism and ophthalmopathy. TCRdb re-analysed the multiplex PCR reads in MiXCR, keeping a single row per CDR3 protein. Of 600,000 to 650,000 distinct CDR3 sequences listed, around 16% are singletons. Specimen: blood. These receptors were collected from a young woman with Graves' hyperthyroidism. The CDR3 runs from the conserved cysteine through the conserved F or W. A D gene is named only where the DNA matches it firmly. The listing skips clone size in some rows; elsewhere it reads once, few, many or a size class.

j_gene	len	v_gene	abundance	d_gene	CDR3aa	CDR3nt
TRBJ2-3	15	TRBV27	many	NA	CASSLRQGSTDTQYF	TGTGCCAGCAGTTTACGGCAGGGGAGCACAGATACGCAGTATTTT
TRBJ2-5	13	TRBV7-3	many	NA	CASSGGPGETQYF	TGTGCCAGCAGCGGGGGTCCGGGTGAGACCCAGTACTTC
TRBJ2-7	16	TRBV20-1	many	TRBD1	CSAITLPLTGGGEQYF	TGCAGTGCTATAACATTGCCCCTGACAGGGGGAGGCGAGCAGTACTTC
TRBJ2-1	15	TRBV27	once	NA	CASSLSRETYNEQFF	TGTGCCAGCAGTTTGTCGAGGGAGACTTACAATGAGCAGTTCTTC
TRBJ1-6	14	TRBV5-1	few	NA	CASSPGQINSPLHF	TGCGCCAGCAGCCCCGGACAGATCAATTCACCCCTCCACTTT
TRBJ1-6	14	TRBV29-1	few	TRBD1	CSVQDRSRNSPLHF	TGCAGCGTTCAGGACAGGAGCAGAAATTCACCCCTCCACTTT
TRBJ1-4	14	TRBV2	many	TRBD1	CASRFRTGGEKLFF	TGTGCCAGCAGGTTCCGGACAGGAGGTGAAAAACTGTTTTTT
TRBJ1-5	13	TRBV2	many	NA	CASRYRENQPQHF	TGTGCCAGCAGATACAGGGAAAATCAGCCCCAGCATTTT
TRBJ1-1	12	TRBV19	few	TRBD1	CASLRGDTEAFF	TGTGCCAGCCTCAGGGGGGACACTGAAGCTTTCTTT
TRBJ2-2	18	TRBV7-8	NA	NA	CASSLVVMGPQNTGELFF	TGTGCCAGCAGCTTAGTAGTTATGGGTCCCCAAAACACCGGGGAGCTGTTTTTT
TRBJ2-2	12	TRBV28	many	NA	CASKTDTGELFF	TGTGCCAGCAAGACCGACACCGGGGAGCTGTTTTTT
TRBJ2-2	15	TRBV7-8	NA	NA	CASTKRGALGGELFF	TGTGCCAGCACCAAAAGGGGGGCCCTTGGGGGGGAGCTGTTTTTT
TRBJ2-1	16	TRBV28	many	TRBD2	CASGAGDDTSYNEQFF	TGTGCCAGTGGGGCGGGGGACGATACCTCCTACAATGAGCAGTTCTTC
TRBJ2-7	11	TRBV18	many	NA	CASTGAYEQYF	TGTGCCAGCACGGGGGCCTACGAGCAGTACTTC
TRBJ2-1	15	TRBV5-1	NA	TRBD1	CASSLGGTGMNEQFF	TGCGCCAGCAGCTTGGGGGGGACAGGGATGAATGAGCAGTTCTTC
TRBJ2-7	14	TRBV28	few	TRBD1	CASIPGQGTYEQYF	TGTGCCAGCATACCGGGACAGGGGACCTACGAGCAGTACTTC
TRBJ1-1	14	TRBV30	NA	NA	CAWSRSGGWTEAFF	TGTGCCTGGAGTAGGAGCGGGGGGTGGACTGAAGCTTTCTTT
TRBJ1-2	15	TRBV14	NA	NA	CASSQVTGRIYGYTF	TGTGCCAGCAGCCAAGTGACAGGCCGGATCTATGGCTACACCTTC
TRBJ2-1	17	TRBV6-2/TRBV6-3	many	TRBD2	CASTLHWLAGGRHEQFF	TGTGCCAGCACCCTTCATTGGCTAGCGGGAGGGCGTCATGAGCAGTTCTTC
TRBJ2-4	18	TRBV6-5	once	TRBD2	CASSYSGTSGLAKNIQYF	TGTGCCAGCAGTTATTCCGGGACTAGCGGTCTAGCCAAAAACATTCAGTACTTC
TRBJ2-7	13	TRBV7-3	many	TRBD1	CASSVAGGREQYF	TGTGCCAGCAGCGTAGCAGGGGGACGGGAGCAGTACTTC
TRBJ2-7	16	TRBV5-4	few	NA	CASSQRPGQGVYEQYF	TGTGCCAGCAGCCAAAGGCCGGGACAAGGGGTCTACGAGCAGTACTTC
TRBJ2-1	17	TRBV13	few	TRBD2	CASSPPPGLKGYNEQFF	TGTGCCAGCAGCCCACCCCCGGGACTAAAGGGATACAATGAGCAGTTCTTC
TRBJ2-3	15	TRBV7-2	many	TRBD2	CASSMTSGTADTQYF	TGTGCCAGCAGCATGACTAGCGGGACTGCAGATACGCAGTATTTT
TRBJ2-3	15	TRBV20-1	many	NA	CSASPLRSSTDTQYF	TGCAGTGCTAGCCCACTCCGGTCTAGCACAGATACGCAGTATTTT
TRBJ2-7	11	TRBV20-1	few	NA	CSARVGSEQYF	TGCAGTGCTAGAGTAGGGAGTGAGCAGTACTTC
TRBJ2-3	13	TRBV29-1	many	NA	CSVEKVGSDTQYF	TGCAGCGTTGAGAAGGTCGGATCAGATACGCAGTATTTT
TRBJ2-1	11	TRBV29-1	many	TRBD2	CSVSGSNEQFF	TGCAGCGTAAGCGGGAGCAATGAGCAGTTCTTC
TRBJ1-1	10	TRBV29-1	many	NA	CSVKNTEAFF	TGCAGCGTGAAGAACACTGAAGCTTTCTTT
TRBJ1-1	13	TRBV7-9	NA	TRBD1	CASSYPGTDQAFF	TGTGCCAGCAGCTACCCCGGGACAGACCAAGCTTTCTTT
TRBJ1-1	16	TRBV7-9	many	TRBD1	CASSLAGTGPNTEAFF	TGTGCCAGCAGCTTAGCGGGGACAGGCCCGAACACTGAAGCTTTCTTT
TRBJ1-1	15	TRBV28	many	TRBD1	CASSLPGTENTEAFF	TGTGCCAGCAGCTTACCCGGGACAGAGAACACTGAAGCTTTCTTT
TRBJ2-7	22	TRBV4-2	NA	TRBD2	CASSQDLGVGLAGGLKRYEQYF	TGTGCCAGCAGCCAAGATCTCGGGGTCGGACTAGCGGGAGGATTGAAGAGGTACGAGCAGTACTTC
TRBJ1-5	15	TRBV6-1	many	NA	CASSEGAIRNQPQHF	TGTGCCAGCAGTGAAGGGGCCATACGAAATCAGCCCCAGCATTTT
TRBJ2-3	15	TRBV20-1	NA	NA	CSASPYGGSTDTQYF	TGCAGTGCTAGCCCCTACGGGGGTAGCACAGATACGCAGTATTTT
TRBJ1-5	15	TRBV20-1	many	NA	CSARLPTGRYQPQHF	TGCAGTGCTAGATTGCCGACCGGGCGATATCAGCCCCAGCATTTT
TRBJ1-1	13	TRBV7-7	many	NA	CASSLHRNTEAFF	TGTGCTAGCAGCTTACACAGGAACACTGAAGCTTTCTTT
TRBJ2-6	16	TRBV7-3	NA	NA	CASSLTLRAGANVLTF	TGTGCCAGCAGCTTAACGTTAAGGGCTGGGGCCAACGTCCTGACTTTC
TRBJ1-1	13	TRBV7-9	many	NA	CASSLEGQTKAFF	TGTGCCAGCAGCTTAGAAGGACAGACGAAAGCTTTCTTT
TRBJ1-4	15	TRBV5-4	once	NA	CASSLGGGTNEKLFF	TGTGCCAGCAGCTTGGGGGGGGGGACTAATGAAAAACTGTTTTTT
TRBJ1-6	16	TRBV6-6	few	NA	CASSYSKGAYNSPLHF	TGTGCCAGCAGTTACTCGAAGGGGGCCTATAATTCACCCCTCCACTTT
TRBJ2-7	15	TRBV4-3	many	NA	CASSQGWGRAYEQYF	TGCGCCAGCAGCCAAGGTTGGGGCAGAGCCTACGAGCAGTACTTC
TRBJ2-1	17	TRBV4-3	many	TRBD2	CASSQALGLATYNEQFF	TGCGCCAGCAGCCAAGCCCTCGGACTAGCGACCTACAATGAGCAGTTCTTC
TRBJ2-3	16	TRBV7-2	once	NA	CASSLDVSRRAPTQYF	TGTGCCAGCAGCTTAGACGTGTCGAGGAGAGCTCCCACGCAGTATTTT
TRBJ2-7	12	TRBV28	many	NA	CASSPPRREQYF	TGTGCCAGCAGTCCACCCCGTCGTGAGCAGTACTTC
TRBJ1-2	13	TRBV4-2	NA	NA	CASSIGPTRENTF	TGTGCCAGCAGCATCGGACCTACCCGGGAGAACACCTTC
TRBJ2-7	14	TRBV4-1	few	NA	CASSQNRPGDEQYF	TGCGCCAGCAGCCAAAATCGACCGGGGGACGAGCAGTACTTC
TRBJ2-7	14	TRBV6-1	many	TRBD1	CASSEGQAIYEQYF	TGTGCCAGCAGTGAGGGACAGGCCATCTACGAGCAGTACTTC
TRBJ1-6	13	TRBV20-1	NA	NA	CSADRDPNSPLHF	TGCAGTGCTGACCGGGACCCTAATTCACCCCTCCACTTT
TRBJ2-7	15	TRBV5-4	NA	NA	CASKNLGSSYNEQYF	TGTGCCAGCAAAAATCTCGGGAGTTCCTACAATGAGCAGTACTTC
TRBJ2-7	13	TRBV11-2	many	TRBD1	CASSPDRGGEQYF	TGTGCCAGCAGCCCCGACAGGGGTGGCGAGCAGTACTTC
TRBJ1-2	14	TRBV6-2/TRBV6-3	few	NA	CASRRQSANYGYTF	TGTGCCAGCAGACGACAGTCCGCTAACTATGGCTACACCTTC
TRBJ1-4	12	TRBV5-4	few	NA	CASSRDGEKLFF	TGTGCCAGCAGTAGGGACGGTGAAAAACTGTTTTTT
TRBJ2-1	13	TRBV27	many	NA	CASSPLLPNEQFF	TGTGCCAGCAGTCCCCTCCTACCCAATGAGCAGTTCTTC